This entry lists 9 T cell receptor beta chains sequenced from one sample in a study of cytomegalovirus exposure and HLA in healthy donors. A multiplex PCR was run with 60 Vbeta primers and 13 Jbeta primers. TCRdb's copy holds only in-frame clones and misses some; the assay was immunoSEQ multiplex PCR. The sample comprises over 75,000 clones, about 89% of which are singletons, and 9% to 9.5% rests with the top ten. Input material: PBMCs. These receptor sequences come from a young man in good health and CMV-seropositive.

This chain uses TRBV13 with TRBJ2-7; D call uncertain. CDR3 length: 12 amino acids. Germline V gene lookup returns CDR1 PRHDT and CDR2 FYEKMQ (reference sequence). Trimming pared 2 bases from V and 3 bases from J, leaving 5 bases between. DNA of the CDR3: TGTGCCAGCAGCTTACGTAGCTACGAGCAGTACTTC. Protein: CASSLRSYEQYF. The full variable domain, completed using reference TRBV13 and TRBJ2-7, is AAGVIQSPRHLIKEKRETATLKCYPIPRHDTVYWYQQGPGQDPQFLISFYEKMQSDKGSIPDRFSAQQFSDYHSELNMSSLELGDSALYFCASSLRSYEQYFGPGTRLTVT.

This clone was counted only a few times. The chain combines TRBV28 with TRBJ2-5, with 8 bases aligning to TRBD1. The CDR3 extends over 16 amino acids. Germline V gene data show CDR1 as MDHEN and CDR2 as SYDVKM. Trimming took 1 base from V and 0 from J; bases not matched to a gene: 4. DNA for the CDR3: TGTGCCAGCAGTTTATTAGGGACAGGTGACCAAGAGACCCAGTACTTC. This gives the protein CASSLLGTGDQETQYF.

V usage is TRBV18 and J usage is TRBJ2-2; a possible D gene is TRBD2 (6 bases). CDR1 and CDR2 from the germline V gene are KGHSH and LQKENI. CDR3 size: 15 residues. Trimming left V 3 bases short and J 6 bases short, with 14 bases between. Here the CDR3 reads CASSPPGLPPGELFF. The CDR3, as DNA: TGTGCCAGCTCACCGCCGGGACTTCCTCCCGGGGAGCTGTTTTTT.

The J gene is TRBJ2-5, the V gene TRBV5-1; 7 bases map to TRBD2. The germline V gene has CDR1 SGHRS and CDR2 YFSETQ. V was clipped by 2 bases and J by 5 bases; unmatched bases: 6. The CDR3 runs 14 residues. As DNA, the CDR3 is TGCGCCAGCAGCTTAGCGGGATCGTGGGAGACCCAGTACTTC. It specifies CASSLAGSWETQYF. The variable domain in full, completed from reference TRBV5-1 and TRBJ2-5, reads KAGVTQTPRYLIKTRGQQVTLSCSPISGHRSVSWYQQTPGQGLQFLFEYFSETQRNKGNFPGRFSGRQFSNSRSEMNVSTLELGDSALYLCASSLAGSWETQYFGPGTRLLVL.

The chain couples TRBV30 to TRBJ2-1; D may be TRBD2 (6 bases). Trimming stripped 0 bases from V and 12 bases from J, with 12 bases between. The length of the CDR3 is 12 residues. Germline V gene lookup returns CDR1 GTSNPN and CDR2 SVGIG (reference sequence). The CDR3 spells CAWSVRLGGQFF. The CDR3 region has the DNA TGTGCCTGGAGTGTAAGGCTGGGGGGGCAGTTCTTC. Variable domain in full (rest from reference TRBV30 and TRBJ2-1): SQTIHQWPATLVQPVGSPLSLECTVEGTSNPNLYWYRQAAGRGLQLLFYSVGIGQISSEVPQNLSASRPQDRQFILSSKKLLLSDSGFYLCAWSVRLGGQFFGPGTRLTVL.

V and J are TRBV27 and TRBJ2-7; TRBD2 matches at 7 bases. V was pared by 5 bases and J by 9 bases, with 16 bases of the junction left unmatched. The CDR3 has 15 residues. Per germline, CDR1 MNHEY and CDR2 SMNVEV (reference sequence). CDR3 region: CASSRLADDPTGQYF. The CDR3, as DNA: TGTGCCAGCAGTAGGCTAGCGGATGACCCTACGGGGCAGTACTTC.

The V and J genes are TRBV30 and TRBJ2-1; D possibly corresponds to TRBD1 (7 bases). The CDR3 contains 17 residues. In germline, CDR1 is GTSNPN, CDR2 SVGIG (reference sequence). Trimming cost V 0 bases and J 3 bases, with 18 bases left between them. CDR3 residues: CAWSVFEGAGIYNEQFF. CDR3 in DNA: TGTGCCTGGAGTGTATTTGAGGGGGCGGGAATCTACAATGAGCAGTTCTTC. Supplemented by reference TRBV30 and TRBJ2-1, the full variable domain reads SQTIHQWPATLVQPVGSPLSLECTVEGTSNPNLYWYRQAAGRGLQLLFYSVGIGQISSEVPQNLSASRPQDRQFILSSKKLLLSDSGFYLCAWSVFEGAGIYNEQFFGPGTRLTVL.

The rearrangement joins TRBV28 to TRBJ1-1; TRBD1 might be the D (5 bases). The germline gives CDR1 MDHEN, CDR2 SYDVKM. The V gene lost 2 bases and the J gene lost 7 bases, with 11 bases spanning the gap. This CDR3 spans 13 amino acids. The CDR3 DNA follows: TGTGCCAGCAGTTTAAATTGGGGACTTGAAGCTTTCTTT. This sequence encodes CASSLNWGLEAFF.

The rearrangement links TRBV27 to TRBJ2-1; TRBD1 agrees at 8 bases. V lost 6 bases to trimming and J lost 8 bases; unmatched junction nucleotides: 9. This CDR3 contains 14 residues. Germline-derived CDR1 and CDR2 are MNHEY and SMNVEV (reference sequence). The CDR3 protein is CASSPGQGSDEQFF. The CDR3 DNA follows: TGTGCCAGCAGCCCCGGACAGGGCTCCGATGAGCAGTTCTTC.